A single sample gave rise to the 21 T cell receptor beta chains below, sequenced in a study of human T cells and chemical hapten exposure. MiXCR, run by TCRdb on the RACE reads, gives a single entry per CDR3 protein. The sample has about 180,000 distinct CDR3 sequences; 25% to 30% are singletons. Regarding time point: pre-sensitization, week 0. The sample's treatment: therapeutic diphenylcyclopropenone sensitization with weekly scalp DPC. Sequencing was performed on whole blood, taken in connection with sensitization to the hapten diphenylcyclopropenone (DPC). The receptors here all came from a woman aged 25 to 39 with alopecia areata. Some clones in this sample may be carry-over from other donors' samples.

The V gene is TRBV6-6, the J gene TRBJ2-5, with a tentative D call TRBD1 (7 bases). Germline CDR1 and CDR2: MNHNY and SVGAGI (reference sequence). The CDR3 loop spans 15 amino acids. Trimming cost V 4 bases and J 1 base, with 13 bases left between them. DNA of the CDR3: TGTGCCAGCAGTTCCCCAGGGGGAGGCCAAGAGACCCAGTACTTC. Protein: CASSSPGGGQETQYF.

This chain links TRBV5-1 with TRBJ1-1; no definite D call. In germline, CDR1 is SGHRS, CDR2 YFSETQ. Trimming took off 5 bases at V and 4 bases at J, with 6 bases between the two ends. The CDR3 is 11 residues long. The CDR3 is CASRDGTEAFF. The CDR3 region has the DNA TGCGCCAGCAGAGATGGCACTGAAGCTTTCTTT.

The chain combines TRBV28 with TRBJ1-6; 7 nucleotides match TRBD1. Germline CDR1 and CDR2: MDHEN and SYDVKM. Trimming at V came to 10 bases and at J to 13 bases, leaving 13 bases not matched to a gene. This CDR3 has 13 residues. CDR3 DNA sequence: TGTGCCACCGTGACAGGGACGAGGACTCCCCTCCACTTT. Amino acid sequence: CATVTGTRTPLHF.

This chain uses TRBV29-1 with TRBJ1-4, with D uncertain. V lost 1 base and J lost 7, with 13 bases in between. Germline values: CDR1 SQVTM, CDR2 ANQGSEA. CDR3 size: 14 residues. The CDR3 is CSVEANGSREKLFF. The CDR3 nucleotides read TGCAGCGTTGAAGCGAACGGTAGTCGTGAAAAACTGTTTTTT.

The chain uses TRBV29-1 and TRBJ2-5; TRBD2 agrees at 9 bases. V lost 0 bases to trimming and J lost 5 bases; unmatched junction nucleotides: 13. The V gene's germline CDR1 is SQVTM and CDR2 ANQGSEA. CDR3 size: 17 residues. The CDR3 DNA is TGCAGCGTTGAAGATCTTAGGGCGGGAGGGCCGCTGGAGACCCAGTACTTC. Protein sequence: CSVEDLRAGGPLETQYF.

This clonotype appeared a few times. This rearrangement joins TRBV29-1 to TRBJ2-7, with 11 bases aligning to TRBD2. This CDR3 comprises 13 residues. V dropped 7 bases and J dropped 3; count of bases not matched to a gene: 5. Germline assignment: CDR1 SQVTM and CDR2 ANQGSEA. The CDR3 nucleotides read TGCAGCGCTGCGACTAGCGGGAACTACGAGCAGTACTTC. Encoded protein: CSAATSGNYEQYF.

The chain joins TRBV20-1 to TRBJ1-4; 7 bases fit TRBD1. Per germline, CDR1 DFQATT and CDR2 SNEGSKA (reference sequence). The CDR3 loop spans 13 amino acids. The trim removed 6 bases at V and 8 bases at J, leaving 9 bases unmatched. Here the CDR3 DNA reads TGCAGTGCGCCCCGACAGGGAGGCGAAAAACTGTTTTTT. Translating it yields CSAPRQGGEKLFF.

The chain couples TRBV7-8 to TRBJ2-1; D is ambiguous. Germline CDR1 is SGHVS and CDR2 is FQNEAQ. Trimming removed 1 base at V and 9 bases at J, with 4 bases between. This CDR3 comprises 11 residues. CDR3 DNA sequence: TGTGCCAGCAGCTTAGAGATTGAGCAGTTCTTC. Translated, it gives CASSLEIEQFF.

This clonotype was seen more than once but under ten times. This chain connects TRBV6-2 or TRBV6-3 to TRBJ2-3; D is unresolved. In germline, CDR1 is MNHEY, CDR2 SVGEGT. CDR3 length: 13 amino acids. V was pared by 5 bases and J by 4 bases, with 10 bases between. The CDR3 region is CASSGTRPDTQYF. CDR3 DNA sequence: TGTGCCAGCAGTGGTACTCGGCCAGATACGCAGTATTTT.

This clonotype has only a few counts. The chain employs TRBV9 and TRBJ2-6, with 8 positions matching TRBD1. The J segment lost 2 bases and the V segment lost 3 bases, leaving 1 base of the junction unmatched. The CDR3 runs to 15 residues. Germline V gene lookup returns CDR1 SGDLS and CDR2 YYNGEE. This CDR3 reads CASSAGGAGANVLTF. The CDR3 DNA follows: TGTGCCAGCAGCGCAGGGGGCGCTGGGGCCAACGTCCTGACTTTC.

This clonotype was observed a few times. V and J are TRBV18 and TRBJ1-3; D unclear. V was shortened by 2 bases and J by 2 bases, with 10 bases between the two germline ends. The germline CDR1 and CDR2 sequences are KGHSH and LQKENI. This CDR3 comprises 15 residues. CDR3 in DNA: TGTGCCAGCTCACCATTCGAGGGAACTGGAAACACCATATATTTT. This codes for CASSPFEGTGNTIYF.

This clonotype was counted between two and nine times. V gene TRBV11-2 combines with J gene TRBJ2-5; unclear D gene. Trimming removed 1 base from V and 0 bases from J, with 9 bases in between. The CDR3 contains 15 residues. CDR1 SGHAT and CDR2 FQNNGV come from the germline V gene. The CDR3 region has the DNA TGTGCCAGCAGCTTAGGGGCAGTGTACCAAGAGACCCAGTACTTC. This gives the protein CASSLGAVYQETQYF.

This clonotype was seen once. The chain carries TRBV20-1 and TRBJ2-3; D gene unclear. The CDR3 runs 11 residues. V was clipped by 6 bases and J by 4 bases, with 8 bases between them. Per the germline V gene, CDR1 is DFQATT and CDR2 is SNEGSKA (reference sequence). The CDR3 loop reads CSAHRPDTQYF. CDR3 coding DNA: TGCAGTGCCCACCGGCCAGATACGCAGTATTTT.

This clonotype was observed a few times. The V and J genes are TRBV20-1 and TRBJ2-7; 7 bases agree with TRBD2. CDR1 and CDR2 from the germline V gene are DFQATT and SNEGSKA (reference sequence). CDR3 length: 15 residues. Trimming at V came to 0 bases and at J to 3 bases, leaving 8 bases not matched to a gene. This CDR3 is CSARDPSGGIYEQYF. The CDR3 nucleotides are TGCAGTGCTAGAGACCCTTCCGGGGGGATCTACGAGCAGTACTTC.

The chain links TRBV29-1 to TRBJ1-1; 10 bases align to TRBD1. Germline V gene lookup returns CDR1 SQVTM and CDR2 ANQGSEA. The ends lost 6 bases at V and 3 bases at J; junction bases unmatched: 10. This CDR3 comprises 15 residues. CDR3 sequence (DNA): TGCAGCGTCAGACAGGGGGCTGGATCGGACACTGAAGCTTTCTTT. Its protein is CSVRQGAGSDTEAFF. Using reference TRBV29-1 and TRBJ1-1 for the parts outside the CDR3, the full variable domain is SAVISQKPSRDICQRGTSLTIQCQVDSQVTMMFWYRQQPGQSLTLIATANQGSEATYESGFVIDKFPISRPNLTFSTLTVSNMSPEDSSIYLCSVRQGAGSDTEAFFGQGTRLTVV.

This clonotype was observed many times. The chain has TRBV7-8 and TRBJ2-5, with 10 bases aligning to TRBD2. Germline V gene sequence: CDR1 SGHVS, CDR2 FQNEAQ. The trim removed 3 bases at V and 3 bases at J, leaving 4 bases unmatched. This CDR3 region has 15 residues. CDR3 amino acids: CASSLGLAQEETQYF. The DNA of the CDR3 is TGTGCCAGCAGCTTGGGACTAGCGCAAGAAGAGACCCAGTACTTC.

V and J are TRBV27 and TRBJ2-3, with 9 bases identical to TRBD1. Germline assignment: CDR1 MNHEY and CDR2 SMNVEV (reference sequence). Trimming removed 8 bases from V and 4 bases from J; junction bases left unmatched: 10. This CDR3 spans 15 amino acids. The CDR3 sequence is CASGPDRGRSDTQYF. The CDR3 DNA reads as TGTGCCAGCGGTCCGGACAGGGGACGATCAGATACGCAGTATTTT.

The V and J genes are TRBV29-1 and TRBJ2-5; TRBD1 matches at 7 bases. V dropped 6 bases and J dropped 4; count of bases not matched to a gene: 8. CDR1 SQVTM and CDR2 ANQGSEA come from the germline V gene. The CDR3 is 13 residues long. DNA for the CDR3: TGCAGCGTAGACGACAGGGTTGGAGAGACCCAGTACTTC. It is translated as CSVDDRVGETQYF.

The J gene is TRBJ2-7, the V gene TRBV6-2 or TRBV6-3; the match to TRBD2 covers 8 bases. Germline V lookup: CDR1 MNHEY, CDR2 SVGEGT. The V segment lost 5 bases and the J segment 7 bases; nucleotides outside the gene matches: 7. The CDR3 contains 13 residues. The CDR3 loop reads CASSRASGPEQYF. The CDR3 DNA reads TGTGCCAGCAGTCGCGCTAGCGGGCCAGAGCAGTACTTC.

The genes are TRBV28 and TRBJ2-7, with a possible D match to TRBD2 (7 bases). V lost 8 bases, J lost 0 bases, and 23 bases lay in between. The CDR3 is 17 amino acids. CDR1 is MDHEN, CDR2 SYDVKM, per germline. As DNA, the CDR3 is TGTGCCAGCGAGGGGGGAGGGGCCGCAACTCTCTCCTACGAGCAGTACTTC. Translation gives CASEGGGAATLSYEQYF.

Only a few counts were recorded for this clonotype. Written as DNA, the CDR3 is TGTGCCAGCAGTTTCAGGGGCCGGGGCTCCTACGAGCAGTACTTC. This sequence encodes CASSFRGRGSYEQYF. The chain joins TRBV28 to TRBJ2-7; D is perhaps TRBD1 (6 bases). CDR3 length equals 15 residues. With 3 bases removed from V and 0 bases from J, the gap between germline ends came to 12 bases. From germline, CDR1 is MDHEN and CDR2 SYDVKM.